Below, 11 T cell receptor beta chains from the same sample are listed, as sequenced in a study of cytomegalovirus exposure and HLA in healthy donors. Repertoires were generated with immunoSEQ multiplex PCR, while TCRdb's copy carries only in-frame clones and drops some. The sample shows about 350,000 clones, around 90% of them seen only once. Specimen: PBMCs. The origin of the receptors is a woman in her thirties in good health and CMV-seropositive.

This chain joins TRBV10-3 and TRBJ2-5; no reliable D call. V was cut by 4 bases and J by 3 bases, with 9 bases left in between. The CDR3 has 13 amino acids. Looked up from germline, CDR1 is ENHRY and CDR2 is SYGVKD. CDR3 bases: TGTGCCATCAGTGTTAAAGGGAAAGAGACCCAGTACTTC. It encodes CAISVKGKETQYF.

The chain uses TRBV7-2 and TRBJ2-5; the D gene is possibly TRBD2 (5 bases). Germline V gene sequence: CDR1 SGHTA, CDR2 FQGNSA. The CDR3 has 14 amino acids. V gave up 5 bases and J gave up 7 bases, with 17 bases separating them. The CDR3 protein is CASSPQGLAGTQYF. Here the CDR3 DNA reads TGTGCCAGCAGCCCCCAAGGCCTGGCGGGGACCCAGTACTTC.

V and J are TRBV9 and TRBJ2-1; either TRBD1 or TRBD2 may supply D (6 bases each). V shed 0 bases and J shed 5 bases, with 12 bases lying between them. Germline V gene data show CDR1 as SGDLS and CDR2 as YYNGEE. This CDR3 contains 15 residues. CDR3 sequence: CASSVGGATHNEQFF. DNA of the CDR3: TGTGCCAGCAGCGTAGGGGGGGCGACCCACAATGAGCAGTTCTTC.

The chain is built from TRBV7-2 and TRBJ2-7; the D is unclear. The germline V and J ends were trimmed by 3 bases and 3 bases, with 18 bases remaining between them. Germline assignment: CDR1 SGHTA and CDR2 FQGNSA. This CDR3 region has 16 residues. CDR3 protein: CASSFKGPSRFYEQYF. The CDR3 DNA reads TGTGCCAGCAGCTTTAAGGGTCCCTCTAGGTTCTACGAGCAGTACTTC. Together with reference TRBV7-2 and TRBJ2-7, the CDR3 gives the full variable domain: GAGVSQSPSNKVTEKGKDVELRCDPISGHTALYWYRQSLGQGLEFLIYFQGNSAPDKSGLPSDRFSAERTGGSVSTLTIQRTQQEDSAVYLCASSFKGPSRFYEQYFGPGTRLTVT.

The J gene is TRBJ1-2, the V gene TRBV2; TRBD1 matches at 10 bases. This CDR3 is built from 14 residues. With V trimmed by 4 bases and J by 5 bases, 4 bases remained unmatched. CDR1 is SNHLY and CDR2 is FYNNEI in the germline V gene. The CDR3 nucleotides are TGTGCCAGCAGTGGGACAGGGGGAACATATGGCTACACCTTC. This translates into CASSGTGGTYGYTF.

The rearrangement uses TRBV5-6 and TRBJ2-7; unclear D gene. Looked up from germline, CDR1 is SGHDT and CDR2 is YYEEEE. There are 14 residues in the CDR3. Deletions cut 2 bases from V and 2 bases from J, with 11 bases between. CDR3 in DNA: TGTGCCAGCAGCTTTGGCCGAATCACCTACGAGCAGTACTTC. Its translation: CASSFGRITYEQYF. The full variable domain, with the rest looked up from reference TRBV5-6 and TRBJ2-7, is DAGVTQSPTHLIKTRGQQVTLRCSPKSGHDTVSWYQQALGQGPQFIFQYYEEEERQRGNFPDRFSGHQFPNYSSELNVNALLLGDSALYLCASSFGRITYEQYFGPGTRLTVT.

V gene TRBV10-1 combines with J gene TRBJ2-5; 12 positions agree with TRBD1. Germline loops: CDR1 WNHNN, CDR2 SYGVQD (reference sequence). The CDR3 has 19 residues. After removal of 7 bases from V and 5 bases from J, the junction contained 20 bases not matched to a gene. CDR3 sequence: CASIAPGQGAKGSTETQYF. In DNA form, the CDR3 reads TGCGCCAGCATCGCTCCGGGACAGGGGGCTAAGGGGAGCACGGAGACCCAGTACTTC.

V gene TRBV27 combines with J gene TRBJ1-2; the match to TRBD1 covers 9 bases. Germline assignment: CDR1 MNHEY and CDR2 SMNVEV (reference sequence). The V segment lost 3 bases and the J segment 2 bases; nucleotides outside the gene matches: 10. The CDR3 loop spans 17 amino acids. CDR3 protein: CASSFSRQGVQNYGYTF. The CDR3 DNA reads TGTGCCAGCAGTTTTTCACGACAGGGGGTGCAAAACTATGGCTACACCTTC.

The chain links TRBV28 to TRBJ2-1; the match to TRBD2 covers 12 bases. V shed 5 bases, J shed 9 bases, and the junction held 11 bases outside the gene matches. The germline V gene has CDR1 MDHEN and CDR2 SYDVKM. The CDR3 is 16 amino acids. CDR3 sequence (DNA): TGTGCCAGCAGTCCGACGACTAGCGGGAGTGGTAGTGAGCAGTTCTTC. It yields the protein CASSPTTSGSGSEQFF.

The chain has TRBV27 and TRBJ2-1; D is ambiguous. V lost 2 bases, J lost 0 bases, and 8 bases lay in between. CDR3 length: 15 residues. Looked up from germline, CDR1 is MNHEY and CDR2 is SMNVEV (reference sequence). The CDR3 loop reads CASSLVKSSYNEQFF. For the CDR3, the DNA is TGTGCCAGCAGTTTAGTGAAGAGCTCCTACAATGAGCAGTTCTTC.

The CDR3 reads CSVVRQGYGYTF. CDR3 bases: TGCAGCGTTGTGAGGCAGGGGTATGGCTACACCTTC. The chain links TRBV29-1 to TRBJ1-2; D may be TRBD1 (6 bases). Germline values: CDR1 SQVTM, CDR2 ANQGSEA. Trimming pared 4 bases from V and 5 bases from J, leaving 11 bases between. CDR3 length: 12 amino acids.